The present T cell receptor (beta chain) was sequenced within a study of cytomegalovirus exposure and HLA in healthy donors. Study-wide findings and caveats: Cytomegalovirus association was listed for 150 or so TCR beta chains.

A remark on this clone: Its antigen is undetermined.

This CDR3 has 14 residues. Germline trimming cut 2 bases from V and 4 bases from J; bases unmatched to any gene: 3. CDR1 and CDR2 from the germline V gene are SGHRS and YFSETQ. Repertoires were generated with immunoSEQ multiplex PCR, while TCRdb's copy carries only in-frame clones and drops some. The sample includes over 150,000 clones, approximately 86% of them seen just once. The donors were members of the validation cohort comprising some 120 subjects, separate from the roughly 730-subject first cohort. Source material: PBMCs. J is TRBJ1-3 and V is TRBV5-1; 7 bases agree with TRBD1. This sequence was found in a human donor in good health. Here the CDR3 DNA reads TGCGCCAGCAGCTTACAGGGGCCAGGAAACACCATATATTTT. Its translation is CASSLQGPGNTIYF.